Sequencing of this TCR beta chain was carried out in a study of Graves' ophthalmopathy and Graves' hyperthyroidism. As to this clonotype: The antigen remains unidentified.

Investigators amplified TCR beta CDR3 regions from RNA transcripts. HTBI-primed RT-PCR formed the first round, and a multiplex PCR formed the second. One entry per CDR3 protein, called by TCRdb with MiXCR from the multiplex PCR reads. The sample lists about 620,000 distinct CDR3 sequences, 20% to 25% occurring once. Germline CDR1 and CDR2: MNHEY and SVGAGI. The CDR3 sequence is 14 residues long. V was shortened by 2 bases and J by 4 bases, with 11 bases between the two germline ends. Study results and caveats: Among thyroid clonotypes expanded above 0.001 frequency, most also appeared in blood.

This clonotype was obtained from a woman younger than 35 with stable Graves' hyperthyroidism. Some clones in this sample may be carry-over from other donors' samples. The V and J genes are TRBV6-5 and TRBJ1-1, with TRBD1 as a possible D gene (6 bases). Specimen: peripheral blood. The CDR3 loop is CASSYGGRGTEAFF. DNA for the CDR3: TGTGCCAGCAGTTACGGTGGCAGGGGCACTGAAGCTTTCTTT.